This T cell receptor beta chain was sequenced for a study of blood T cell repertoires in COVID-19. Study summary: Specimens from acute and convalescent COVID-19 originated in the United States, Italy and Spain. Sample material is recorded as cDNA or gDNA derived from T cells, B-cell-depleted T cells, or PBMCs.

CDR1 and CDR2 from the germline V gene are SGHRS and YFSETQ. The CDR3 spans 15 residues. Trimming shortened V by 1 base and J by 4 bases, and 14 bases separated the two germline ends. Generated by immunoSEQ multiplex PCR, the TCRdb table keeps only in-frame clones and is missing some. In the table there are under 150,000 clones, around four fifths of which are singletons. Sequences were obtained from peripheral blood. V usage is TRBV5-1 and J usage is TRBJ1-2; D is possibly TRBD1 (6 bases). This receptor was identified in a human donor in a cohort sampled during active COVID-19. The CDR3 reads CASSLSRQALYGYTF. The DNA of the CDR3 is TGCGCCAGCAGCTTGAGCCGACAGGCACTCTATGGCTACACCTTC.